This TCR beta chain was recovered during a study of shared clonotypes between healthy human individuals. As for the study in general: CD4 naive cells filled three plates per donor, CD4 memory three, CD8 naive two and CD8 memory one. Study results and caveats: Limited genetic and exposure-history diversity came from having few donors.

The table came from immunoSEQ multiplex PCR; TCRdb's copy has only in-frame clones and leaves some out. The sample includes approximately 95,000 clones, roughly two thirds seen only once; the top ten take roughly 40%. Germline assignment: CDR1 SGHTA and CDR2 FQGNSA. CDR3 length: 17 amino acids. V trimming: 5 bases; J trimming: 1 base; junction bases outside the gene matches: 13. On this clone: Antigen unknown.

Sequenced: memory CD8+ T cells sorted from blood. The subset is: CD45RO+ cells pooled with CCR7-negative TemRA cells. The chain uses TRBV7-2 and TRBJ1-1, with TRBD1 identical over 7 bases. This clonotype was obtained from a man aged 25-45 years in good health. The CDR3 here is CASSHSSGRGANTEAFF. The CDR3 coding sequence is TGTGCCAGCAGCCATTCGTCGGGCAGGGGGGCGAACACTGAAGCTTTCTTT. Using reference TRBV7-2 and TRBJ1-1 for the parts outside the CDR3, the full variable domain is GAGVSQSPSNKVTEKGKDVELRCDPISGHTALYWYRQSLGQGLEFLIYFQGNSAPDKSGLPSDRFSAERTGGSVSTLTIQRTQQEDSAVYLCASSHSSGRGANTEAFFGQGTRLTVV.